This T cell receptor beta chain was documented in a study of cytomegalovirus exposure and HLA in healthy donors. V lost 6 bases and J lost 5, with 8 bases in between. Germline values: CDR1 MDHEN, CDR2 SYDVKM. This CDR3 is 12 amino acids long. Sequenced by immunoSEQ multiplex PCR; TCRdb stores in-frame clones only, minus some. The sample comprises over 200,000 clones, approximately 82% of which are singletons, and roughly 5.5% rests with the top ten. Material for sequencing was PBMCs. The clonotype was recovered from a woman aged 18-29 years in good health and CMV-seronegative. The rearrangement links TRBV28 to TRBJ1-5, with D uncertain. The CDR3 region is CASRTLHQPQHF. CDR3 nucleotide sequence: TGTGCCAGCAGGACACTTCATCAGCCCCAGCATTTT.